The table lists the clone carrying this TCR beta chain with a few counts. The sample comes from a study of blood T cell repertoires in COVID-19. Study as a whole: There were acute and convalescent COVID-19 samples, and they came from the United States, Italy and Spain. The cDNA or gDNA used as material had been derived from T cells, B-cell-depleted T cells, or PBMCs.

Trimming took off 1 base at V and 6 bases at J, with 21 bases between the two ends. CDR1 and CDR2 (germline): MGHRA, YSYEKL. This CDR3 has 17 amino acids. As originally analysed: Amplification from reference gene primers served as the basis for estimated nucleated cell counts. Sequenced by immunoSEQ multiplex PCR; TCRdb stores in-frame clones only, minus some. That table furnishes V, J and clone size, whereas the DNA furnished D and trimming. The table has roughly 170,000 clones, about four fifths seen once. The sample comprised peripheral blood. This chain links TRBV4-1 with TRBJ1-1; possible D gene TRBD1, 6 bases. This receptor was taken from a human donor in a cohort sampled during active COVID-19. The CDR3: CASSQARGAGGLAEAFF. The CDR3 region has the DNA TGCGCCAGCAGCCAAGCCCGGGGCGCTGGGGGCCTGGCTGAAGCTTTCTTT.